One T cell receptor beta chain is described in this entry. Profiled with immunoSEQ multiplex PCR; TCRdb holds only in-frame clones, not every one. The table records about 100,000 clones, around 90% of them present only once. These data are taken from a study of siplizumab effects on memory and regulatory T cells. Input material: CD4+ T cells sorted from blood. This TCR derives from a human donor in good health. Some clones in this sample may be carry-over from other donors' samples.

The CDR3 sequence is CASIEPGLVSEQFF. The CDR3 nucleotides read TGCGCCAGCATCGAACCGGGACTAGTATCGGAGCAGTTCTTC. This chain joins TRBV5-1 and TRBJ2-1, with TRBD2 matching over 8 bases. The V and J ends lost 6 bases and 10 bases, in that order; junction bases with no gene match: 12. CDR3 length: 14 amino acids. Germline values: CDR1 SGHRS, CDR2 YFSETQ.